The subject of this entry is one T cell receptor beta chain. Its antigen is unknown. The data were taken from a study of T cells in Graves' hyperthyroidism and ophthalmopathy. Study-wide points: Through a model of 13 V-J features, ophthalmopathy was separated from stable hyperthyroidism.

Germline loops: CDR1 SGHRS, CDR2 YFSETQ. The V end was cut by 6 bases, the J end by 4 bases, with 20 bases between. The CDR3 extends over 15 amino acids. This blood was taken when hyperthyroidism was first diagnosed, before any ophthalmopathy symptoms existed. Amplified TCR beta CDR3 regions came from RNA transcripts. During a first-round RT-PCR of the TCR CDR3, the HTBI primer set was used. TCRdb recomputed calls from the multiplex PCR reads with MiXCR, one row per CDR3 protein. The sample contains around 380,000 distinct CDR3 sequences, about 14% of which appear only once. The chain joins TRBV5-1 to TRBJ2-7; TRBD1 might be the D (6 bases). The receptor comes from a man aged 25 to 45 with Graves' hyperthyroidism that later progressed to Graves' ophthalmopathy. The sequenced sample was blood. The CDR3 loop reads CASTPFLGHTYEQYF. In DNA form, the CDR3 reads TGCGCCAGCACTCCGTTTCTGGGACATACATACGAGCAGTACTTC.